This is a list of T cell receptor beta chains from one sample in a study of CD8 T cells in ankylosing spondylitis. TCRdb re-called the 5' RACE reads with MiXCR, one entry per CDR3 protein. This repertoire shows 250,000 or so distinct CDR3 sequences, 15% to 20% found once; its top ten account for about a third. Sequenced: blood, either unsorted or a sorted T cell fraction (not recorded which). Source of these receptors: a male donor with ankylosing spondylitis or in good health (not recorded which). Each CDR3 is given with its conserved first and last residue. A D gene is named only where the DNA matches it firmly. Expanded clones get a size class; other rows say once, few or many, or leave the size out.

CDR3 DNA: TGCGCCAGCAGACTAGCGTTGAACACTGAAGCTTTCTTT; CDR3 protein: CASRLALNTEAFF; J gene: TRBJ1-1; V gene: TRBV5-1; clone size: few; D gene: .
CDR3 DNA: TGCGCCAGCAGCCTCCGGGGCTCCTACAATGAGCAGTTCTTC; CDR3 protein: CASSLRGSYNEQFF; J gene: TRBJ2-1; V gene: TRBV5-1; clone size: many; D gene: .
CDR3 DNA: TGTGCCAGCAGCTCTACAGGGTCCCCCTCCTACGAGCAGTACTTC; CDR3 protein: CASSSTGSPSYEQYF; J gene: TRBJ2-7; V gene: TRBV12-3/TRBV12-4; clone size: .; D gene: .
CDR3 DNA: TGTGCCAGCAGCTTGGCTAGCACAGATACGCAGTATTTT; CDR3 protein: CASSLASTDTQYF; J gene: TRBJ2-3; V gene: TRBV5-6; clone size: .; D gene: .
CDR3 DNA: TGTGCCAGCAGCACCCCCGGTGGGGCGGGAGGGATCTACAATGAGCAGTTCTTC; CDR3 protein: CASSTPGGAGGIYNEQFF; J gene: TRBJ2-1; V gene: TRBV11-1; clone size: .; D gene: TRBD2
CDR3 DNA: TGTGCCAGTAGTATAGATCTATCCAGCTACAATGAGCAGTTCTTC; CDR3 protein: CASSIDLSSYNEQFF; J gene: TRBJ2-1; V gene: TRBV19; clone size: few; D gene: .
CDR3 DNA: TGTGCCAGCAGTTTAGGGACTAGCGGGAGCCACGACGAGCAGTACTTC; CDR3 protein: CASSLGTSGSHDEQYF; J gene: TRBJ2-7; V gene: TRBV12-3/TRBV12-4; clone size: many; D gene: TRBD2
CDR3 DNA: TGCGCCAGCAGCCAAGTCCCGGGACCCCGGCAGTTCTTC; CDR3 protein: CASSQVPGPRQFF; J gene: TRBJ2-1; V gene: TRBV4-1; clone size: .; D gene: .
CDR3 DNA: TGTGCCAGCAGCGTGGGCTACCCTAGCACAGATACGCAGTATTTT; CDR3 protein: CASSVGYPSTDTQYF; J gene: TRBJ2-3; V gene: TRBV9; clone size: .; D gene: .
CDR3 DNA: TGCAGCGTTGAAGCGGGGCGCGGCAGGGAGCAGTTCTTC; CDR3 protein: CSVEAGRGREQFF; J gene: TRBJ2-1; V gene: TRBV29-1; clone size: few; D gene: .
CDR3 DNA: TGTGCCAGCAGTTTGCCGGAGAACACTGAAGCTTTCTTT; CDR3 protein: CASSLPENTEAFF; J gene: TRBJ1-1; V gene: TRBV12-3/TRBV12-4; clone size: many; D gene: .
CDR3 DNA: TGTGCCAGCAGCCCACAGGGGTTGAAAGAGACCCAGTACTTC; CDR3 protein: CASSPQGLKETQYF; J gene: TRBJ2-5; V gene: TRBV7-2; clone size: .; D gene: TRBD1
CDR3 DNA: TGTGCCACCAGCAGGAGGGGAAATGGCTACACCTTC; CDR3 protein: CATSRRGNGYTF; J gene: TRBJ1-2; V gene: TRBV15; clone size: few; D gene: .
CDR3 DNA: TGCGCCAGCAGCCAAGATCGGGCAGGCAACTATGGCTACACCTTC; CDR3 protein: CASSQDRAGNYGYTF; J gene: TRBJ1-2; V gene: TRBV4-3; clone size: .; D gene: .
CDR3 DNA: TGCAGCGTTGTCGGGACAGGGCACTACGAGCAGTACTTC; CDR3 protein: CSVVGTGHYEQYF; J gene: TRBJ2-7; V gene: TRBV29-1; clone size: .; D gene: TRBD1
CDR3 DNA: TGTGCCAGCACTATCGCTAGCGGGAGTTCCTACGAGCAGTACTTC; CDR3 protein: CASTIASGSSYEQYF; J gene: TRBJ2-7; V gene: TRBV2; clone size: .; D gene: TRBD2
CDR3 DNA: TGTGCCAGCAGCTCGCGACTAGCGGAAGAGACCCAGTACTTC; CDR3 protein: CASSSRLAEETQYF; J gene: TRBJ2-5; V gene: TRBV11-2; clone size: .; D gene: TRBD2
CDR3 DNA: TGTGCCAGCAGTTTCACTGTAGCGGAACTCACAGATACGCAGTATTTT; CDR3 protein: CASSFTVAELTDTQYF; J gene: TRBJ2-3; V gene: TRBV6-2/TRBV6-3; clone size: .; D gene: .
CDR3 DNA: TGTGCCAGCAGCTTAAGCAGCGCCAACACAGATACGCAGTATTTT; CDR3 protein: CASSLSSANTDTQYF; J gene: TRBJ2-3; V gene: TRBV7-2; clone size: .; D gene: .
CDR3 DNA: TGTGCCAGCAGATTATTCAGGGGGTCCGGGGCATACAATGAGCAGTTCTTC; CDR3 protein: CASRLFRGSGAYNEQFF; J gene: TRBJ2-1; V gene: TRBV27; clone size: .; D gene: TRBD1
CDR3 DNA: TGTGCCACCAGTGGGGGGCCGTTGTACGAGCAGTACTTC; CDR3 protein: CATSGGPLYEQYF; J gene: TRBJ2-7; V gene: TRBV24-1; clone size: few; D gene: .
CDR3 DNA: TGTGCCAGCAGCTTACGAGAGAGGGATAATTCACCCCTCCACTTT; CDR3 protein: CASSLRERDNSPLHF; J gene: TRBJ1-6; V gene: TRBV7-9; clone size: few; D gene: .
CDR3 DNA: TGTGCCAGCAGCTTCGGCGGGAGTATCAACGAGCAGTACTTC; CDR3 protein: CASSFGGSINEQYF; J gene: TRBJ2-7; V gene: TRBV5-6; clone size: many; D gene: TRBD2
CDR3 DNA: TGTGCCAGCAGCCCCGAAGCGGGAGCTAGCAAAAACATTCAGTACTTC; CDR3 protein: CASSPEAGASKNIQYF; J gene: TRBJ2-4; V gene: TRBV14; clone size: few; D gene: TRBD2
CDR3 DNA: TGTGCCAGCAGTGGCGGTACAACCTACGAGCAGTACTTC; CDR3 protein: CASSGGTTYEQYF; J gene: TRBJ2-7; V gene: TRBV27; clone size: .; D gene: .
CDR3 DNA: TGTGCCAGCAGTCTGGTTCCCCACGAGCAGTACTTC; CDR3 protein: CASSLVPHEQYF; J gene: TRBJ2-7; V gene: TRBV12-3/TRBV12-4; clone size: many; D gene: .
CDR3 DNA: TGCAGCGTTTCCGGTTCCTACGAGCAGTACTTC; CDR3 protein: CSVSGSYEQYF; J gene: TRBJ2-7; V gene: TRBV29-1; clone size: many; D gene: .
CDR3 DNA: TGTGCCAGCAGCCCCGTGAGCGGGAGGGAGAGTGTGAATGAGCAGTTCTTC; CDR3 protein: CASSPVSGRESVNEQFF; J gene: TRBJ2-1; V gene: TRBV7-9; clone size: .; D gene: TRBD2
CDR3 DNA: TGCAGTGCTAGAGATCTCGGGGGGAATGAAGCTTTCTTT; CDR3 protein: CSARDLGGNEAFF; J gene: TRBJ1-1; V gene: TRBV20-1; clone size: .; D gene: .
CDR3 DNA: TGCAGTGCTAGCCGATGGCGGGATACGCAGTATTTT; CDR3 protein: CSASRWRDTQYF; J gene: TRBJ2-3; V gene: TRBV20-1; clone size: few; D gene: .
CDR3 DNA: TGTGCCACCAGCAGAGATCGGGTGACAGAAACCTATGGCTACACCTTC; CDR3 protein: CATSRDRVTETYGYTF; J gene: TRBJ1-2; V gene: TRBV15; clone size: .; D gene: .
CDR3 DNA: TGTGCCAGCAGGGGGACAGTTGTCTACGAGCAGTACTTC; CDR3 protein: CASRGTVVYEQYF; J gene: TRBJ2-7; V gene: TRBV7-2; clone size: once; D gene: TRBD1
CDR3 DNA: TGCGCCAGCAGCTCAGGAGCGCAGGGGGCAGATACGCAGTATTTT; CDR3 protein: CASSSGAQGADTQYF; J gene: TRBJ2-3; V gene: TRBV5-1; clone size: many; D gene: TRBD1
CDR3 DNA: TGTGCCAGCAGCTTTGGTAGAAGGGGCGAGAACCAAGAGACCCAGTACTTC; CDR3 protein: CASSFGRRGENQETQYF; J gene: TRBJ2-5; V gene: TRBV7-8; clone size: many; D gene: .
CDR3 DNA: TGCGCCAGCAGCCAAGATGAGTTTCCTGGAAACACCATATATTTT; CDR3 protein: CASSQDEFPGNTIYF; J gene: TRBJ1-3; V gene: TRBV4-1; clone size: .; D gene: .
CDR3 DNA: TGCAGCGTCCGGGACGGGCTCTCCAATGAGCAGTTCTTC; CDR3 protein: CSVRDGLSNEQFF; J gene: TRBJ2-1; V gene: TRBV29-1; clone size: few; D gene: .
CDR3 DNA: TGTGCCAGCAGCCAACTTCATGGGGCGGGATCTAACAATGAGCAGTTCTTC; CDR3 protein: CASSQLHGAGSNNEQFF; J gene: TRBJ2-1; V gene: TRBV3-1; clone size: .; D gene: .
CDR3 DNA: TGTGCCACCAGTGGGACAGGGGCTCCCTACGAGCAGTACTTC; CDR3 protein: CATSGTGAPYEQYF; J gene: TRBJ2-7; V gene: TRBV24-1; clone size: few; D gene: TRBD1
CDR3 DNA: TGTGCCAGCAGCCACACGCGACAGGGTTTGGAGACCCAGTACTTC; CDR3 protein: CASSHTRQGLETQYF; J gene: TRBJ2-5; V gene: TRBV5-5; clone size: .; D gene: TRBD1
CDR3 DNA: TGTGCCAGCAGCTTACCTGAGAATAGCTATGGCTACACCTTC; CDR3 protein: CASSLPENSYGYTF; J gene: TRBJ1-2; V gene: TRBV7-8; clone size: few; D gene: .
CDR3 DNA: TGTGCCAGCAGTTTAGGGACAGGGATAGCGGGAGAAGGTGACAATGAGCAGTTCTTC; CDR3 protein: CASSLGTGIAGEGDNEQFF; J gene: TRBJ2-1; V gene: TRBV27; clone size: .; D gene: .
CDR3 DNA: TGTGCCAGCAGCTTATTTTTGGTAGCGGGAGTCTACGAGCAGTACTTC; CDR3 protein: CASSLFLVAGVYEQYF; J gene: TRBJ2-7; V gene: TRBV7-2; clone size: few; D gene: TRBD2
CDR3 DNA: TGTGCCAGCAGCTTATGGCGGGACTCCTACGAGCAGTACTTC; CDR3 protein: CASSLWRDSYEQYF; J gene: TRBJ2-7; V gene: TRBV7-2; clone size: .; D gene: .
CDR3 DNA: TGTGCCAGCACCCCGACTAGAGGGGTATCGGGATCGGACGAGCAGTACTTC; CDR3 protein: CASTPTRGVSGSDEQYF; J gene: TRBJ2-7; V gene: TRBV6-2/TRBV6-3; clone size: .; D gene: .
CDR3 DNA: TGTGCCAGCAGCCAAGAAGTCCCTCCAGATACGCAGTATTTT; CDR3 protein: CASSQEVPPDTQYF; J gene: TRBJ2-3; V gene: TRBV3-1; clone size: few; D gene: .
CDR3 DNA: TGTGCCACCAGTGATACGACCCGCGAGCAGTTCTTC; CDR3 protein: CATSDTTREQFF; J gene: TRBJ2-1; V gene: TRBV24-1; clone size: .; D gene: .
CDR3 DNA: TGCAGTGCAACAGGGGACCGGGATGAGCAGTTCTTC; CDR3 protein: CSATGDRDEQFF; J gene: TRBJ2-1; V gene: TRBV20-1; clone size: many; D gene: TRBD1
CDR3 DNA: TGTGCCAGCAGCCTCCCGCCCTGGGAGGGGGTCCACGAGCAGTACTTC; CDR3 protein: CASSLPPWEGVHEQYF; J gene: TRBJ2-7; V gene: TRBV7-8; clone size: few; D gene: .
CDR3 DNA: TGTGCCAGCAACTCAGGGCGGGGTGAAGCTTTCTTT; CDR3 protein: CASNSGRGEAFF; J gene: TRBJ1-1; V gene: TRBV6-5; clone size: few; D gene: .
CDR3 DNA: TGCGCCAGCAGCCAAAAGCCGGGACTAGCGGGAGGTGACTCCTACAATGAGCAGTTCTTC; CDR3 protein: CASSQKPGLAGGDSYNEQFF; J gene: TRBJ2-1; V gene: TRBV5-1; clone size: few; D gene: TRBD2
CDR3 DNA: TGCAGCGTTGGACAGGGAGTTGGGGAGCAGTACTTC; CDR3 protein: CSVGQGVGEQYF; J gene: TRBJ2-7; V gene: TRBV29-1; clone size: few; D gene: TRBD1
CDR3 DNA: TGCAGTCCAGTGGAGGGCAAAGATGAGCAGTTCTTC; CDR3 protein: CSPVEGKDEQFF; J gene: TRBJ2-1; V gene: TRBV20-1; clone size: many; D gene: .
CDR3 DNA: TGTGCCAGCAGTTCAAAATCCGGGACAGTGAGCCTGCCTAGCGGGACCTACGAGCAGTACTTC; CDR3 protein: CASSSKSGTVSLPSGTYEQYF; J gene: TRBJ2-7; V gene: TRBV27; clone size: .; D gene: TRBD2